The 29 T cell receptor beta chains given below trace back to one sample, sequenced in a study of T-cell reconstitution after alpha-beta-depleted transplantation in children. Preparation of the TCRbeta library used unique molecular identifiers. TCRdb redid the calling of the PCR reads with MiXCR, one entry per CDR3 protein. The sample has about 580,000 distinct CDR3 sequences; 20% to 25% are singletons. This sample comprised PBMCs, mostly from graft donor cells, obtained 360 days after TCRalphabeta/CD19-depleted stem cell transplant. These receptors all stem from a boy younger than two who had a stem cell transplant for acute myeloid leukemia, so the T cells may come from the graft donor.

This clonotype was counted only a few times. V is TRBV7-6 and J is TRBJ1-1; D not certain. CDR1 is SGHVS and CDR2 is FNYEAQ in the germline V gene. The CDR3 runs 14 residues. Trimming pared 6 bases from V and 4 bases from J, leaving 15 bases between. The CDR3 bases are TGTGCCAGCAGTCTAGAGGCGGCAGGCACTGAAGCTTTCTTT. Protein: CASSLEAAGTEAFF.

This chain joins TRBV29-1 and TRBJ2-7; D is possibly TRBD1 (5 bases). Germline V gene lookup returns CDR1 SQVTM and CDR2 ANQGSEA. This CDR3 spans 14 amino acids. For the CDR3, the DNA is TGCAGCGTTAAGAAGACCAGGGAATCCTCCGAGCAGTACGTC. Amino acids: CSVKKTRESSEQYV.

The CDR3: CASGLAGGQNTEAFF. DNA of the CDR3: TGTGCCAGCGGTTTAGCCGGGGGACAGAACACTGAAGCTTTCTTT. The chain combines TRBV6-2 or TRBV6-3 with TRBJ1-1, with D perhaps TRBD1 (6 bases). Germline CDR1 is MNHEY and CDR2 is SVGEGT. The CDR3 has 15 residues. V was trimmed by 8 bases and J by 1 base, leaving 17 bases between them.

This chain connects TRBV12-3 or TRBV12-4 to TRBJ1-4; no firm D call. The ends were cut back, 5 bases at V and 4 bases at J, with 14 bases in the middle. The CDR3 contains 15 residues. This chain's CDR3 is CASSTAAGLNEKLFF. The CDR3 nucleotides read TGTGCCAGCAGTACTGCTGCGGGTCTTAATGAAAAACTGTTTTTT.

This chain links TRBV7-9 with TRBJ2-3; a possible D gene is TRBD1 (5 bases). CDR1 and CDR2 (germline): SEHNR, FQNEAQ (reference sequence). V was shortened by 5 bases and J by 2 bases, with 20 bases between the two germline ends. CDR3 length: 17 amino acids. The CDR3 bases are TGTGCCAGCAGCCTCAATTCCTACAGGCTCCTCACAGATACGCAGTATTTT. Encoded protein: CASSLNSYRLLTDTQYF.

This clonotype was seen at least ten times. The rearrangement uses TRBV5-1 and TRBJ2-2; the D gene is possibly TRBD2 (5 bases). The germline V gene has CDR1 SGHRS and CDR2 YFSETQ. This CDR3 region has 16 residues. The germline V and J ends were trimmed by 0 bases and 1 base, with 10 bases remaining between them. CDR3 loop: CASSLEDFLNTGELFF. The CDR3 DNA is TGCGCCAGCAGCTTGGAGGACTTCCTGAACACCGGGGAGCTGTTTTTT.

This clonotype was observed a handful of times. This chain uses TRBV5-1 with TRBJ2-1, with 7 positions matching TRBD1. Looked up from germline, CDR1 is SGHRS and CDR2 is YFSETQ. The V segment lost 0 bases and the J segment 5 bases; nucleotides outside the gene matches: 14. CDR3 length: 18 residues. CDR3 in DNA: TGCGCCAGCAGCTTGGCCCACAGGGGTGGGGCCAGTGACAATGAGCAGTTCTTC. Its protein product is CASSLAHRGGASDNEQFF.

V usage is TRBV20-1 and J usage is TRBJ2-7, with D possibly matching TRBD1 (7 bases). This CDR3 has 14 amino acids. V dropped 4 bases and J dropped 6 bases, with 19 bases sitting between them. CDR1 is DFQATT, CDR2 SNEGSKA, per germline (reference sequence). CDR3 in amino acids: CSATRDVRGTEQYV. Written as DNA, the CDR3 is TGCAGTGCTACGCGGGACGTCAGGGGGACCGAGCAGTACGTC.

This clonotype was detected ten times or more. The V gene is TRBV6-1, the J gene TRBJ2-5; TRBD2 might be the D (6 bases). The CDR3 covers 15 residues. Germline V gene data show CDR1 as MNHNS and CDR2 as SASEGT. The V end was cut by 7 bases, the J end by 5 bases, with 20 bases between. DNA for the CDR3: TGTGCCAGCACCCCGGGACTTAGGATGGGGGAGACCCAGTACTTC. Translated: CASTPGLRMGETQYF.

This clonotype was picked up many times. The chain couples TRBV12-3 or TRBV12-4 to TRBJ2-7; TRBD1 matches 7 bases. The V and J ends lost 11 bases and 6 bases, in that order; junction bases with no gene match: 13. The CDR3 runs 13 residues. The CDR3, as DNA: TGTGCCGTATCATGGGACAGAGCGAGCGAGCAGTACTTC. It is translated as CAVSWDRASEQYF.

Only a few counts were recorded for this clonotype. CDR3 residues: CATSRDAGGANEQFF. In DNA, the CDR3 is TGTGCCACCAGCAGAGATGCCGGGGGGGCAAATGAGCAGTTCTTC. This chain joins TRBV15 and TRBJ2-1; 8 bases are a match to TRBD2. The length of the CDR3 is 15 residues. Germline trimming cut 0 bases from V and 7 bases from J; bases unmatched to any gene: 5. CDR1 is LNHNV, CDR2 YYDKDF, per germline (reference sequence).

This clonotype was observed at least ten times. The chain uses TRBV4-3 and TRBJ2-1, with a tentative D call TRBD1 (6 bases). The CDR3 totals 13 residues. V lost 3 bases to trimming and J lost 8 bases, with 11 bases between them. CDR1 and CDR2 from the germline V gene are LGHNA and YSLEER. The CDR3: CASSQLQGYEQFF. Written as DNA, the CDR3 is TGCGCCAGCAGCCAGTTACAGGGCTATGAGCAGTTCTTC.

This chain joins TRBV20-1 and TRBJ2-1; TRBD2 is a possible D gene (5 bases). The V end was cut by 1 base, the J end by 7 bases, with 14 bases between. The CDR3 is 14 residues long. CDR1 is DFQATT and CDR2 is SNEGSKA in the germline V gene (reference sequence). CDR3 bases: TGCAGTGCTAGAGGTACGGGGATACCTAATGAGCAGTTCTTC. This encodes CSARGTGIPNEQFF.

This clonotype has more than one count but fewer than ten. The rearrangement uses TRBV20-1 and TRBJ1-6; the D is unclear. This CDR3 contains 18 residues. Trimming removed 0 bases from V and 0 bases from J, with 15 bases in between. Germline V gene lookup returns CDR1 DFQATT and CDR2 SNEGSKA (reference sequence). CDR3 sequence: CSARERGRASSYNSPLHF. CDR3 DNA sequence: TGCAGTGCTAGAGAGCGGGGAAGGGCAAGCTCCTATAATTCACCCCTCCACTTT.

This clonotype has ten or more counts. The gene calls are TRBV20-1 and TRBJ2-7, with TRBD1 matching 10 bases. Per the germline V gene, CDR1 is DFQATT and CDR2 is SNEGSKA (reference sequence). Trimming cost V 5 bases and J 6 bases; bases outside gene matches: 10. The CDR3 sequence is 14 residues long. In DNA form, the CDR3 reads TGCAGTGCTCCTAAGGACAGGGGGGAGGGCGAGCAGTACGTC. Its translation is CSAPKDRGEGEQYV.

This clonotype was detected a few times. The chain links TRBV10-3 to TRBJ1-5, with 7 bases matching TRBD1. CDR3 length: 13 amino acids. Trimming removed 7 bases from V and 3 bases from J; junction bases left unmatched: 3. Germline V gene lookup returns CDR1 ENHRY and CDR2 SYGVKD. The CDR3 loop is CAITDRVNQPQHF. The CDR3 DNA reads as TGTGCCATCACAGACAGGGTCAATCAGCCCCAGCATTTT.

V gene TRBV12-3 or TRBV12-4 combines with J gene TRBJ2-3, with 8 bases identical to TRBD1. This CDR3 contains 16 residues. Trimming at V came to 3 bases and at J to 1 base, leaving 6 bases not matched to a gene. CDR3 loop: CASSFGVTGGTDTQYF. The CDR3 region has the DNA TGTGCCAGCAGTTTTGGAGTGACAGGGGGCACAGATACGCAGTATTTT.

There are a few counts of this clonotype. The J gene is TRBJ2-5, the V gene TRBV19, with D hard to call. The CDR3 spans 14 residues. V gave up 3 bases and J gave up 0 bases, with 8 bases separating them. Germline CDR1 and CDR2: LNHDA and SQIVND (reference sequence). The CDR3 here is CASSISGNQETQYF. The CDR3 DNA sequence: TGTGCCAGTAGTATCTCGGGTAACCAAGAGACCCAGTACTTC.

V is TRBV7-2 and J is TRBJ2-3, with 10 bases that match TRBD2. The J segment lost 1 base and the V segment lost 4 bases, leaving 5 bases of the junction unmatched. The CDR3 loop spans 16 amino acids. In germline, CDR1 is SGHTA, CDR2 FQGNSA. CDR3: CASSSGSGGRTDTQYF. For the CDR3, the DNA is TGTGCCAGCAGCTCTGGTAGCGGGGGGCGCACAGATACGCAGTATTTT.

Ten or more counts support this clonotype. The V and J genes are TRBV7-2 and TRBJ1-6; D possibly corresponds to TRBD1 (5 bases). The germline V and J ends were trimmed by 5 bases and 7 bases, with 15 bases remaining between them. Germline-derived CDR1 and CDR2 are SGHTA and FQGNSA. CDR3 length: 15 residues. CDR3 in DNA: TGTGCCAGCAGCCCGGTGAAAGGGACCAATTCACCCCTCCACTTT. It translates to CASSPVKGTNSPLHF.

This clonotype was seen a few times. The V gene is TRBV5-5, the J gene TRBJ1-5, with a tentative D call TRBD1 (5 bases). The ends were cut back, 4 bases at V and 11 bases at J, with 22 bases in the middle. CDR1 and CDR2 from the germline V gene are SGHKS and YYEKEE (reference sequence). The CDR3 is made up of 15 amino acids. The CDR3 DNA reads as TGTGCCAGCAGCCCCTCCCCGGACCGGGTAGGGGCCCAGCATTTT. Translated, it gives CASSPSPDRVGAQHF.

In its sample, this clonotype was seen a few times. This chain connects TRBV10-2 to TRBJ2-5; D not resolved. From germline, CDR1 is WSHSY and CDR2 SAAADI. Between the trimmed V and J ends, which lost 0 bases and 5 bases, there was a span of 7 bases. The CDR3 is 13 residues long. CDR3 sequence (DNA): TGCGCCAGCAGTGAGTCGGGTGGGGAGACCCAGTACTTC. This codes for CASSESGGETQYF.

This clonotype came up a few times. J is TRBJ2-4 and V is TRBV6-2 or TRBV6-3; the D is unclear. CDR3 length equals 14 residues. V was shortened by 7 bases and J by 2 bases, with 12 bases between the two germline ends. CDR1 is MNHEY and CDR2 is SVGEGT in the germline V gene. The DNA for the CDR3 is TGTGCCAGCACCTACGGCGATCCCAAAAACATTCAGTACTTC. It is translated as CASTYGDPKNIQYF.

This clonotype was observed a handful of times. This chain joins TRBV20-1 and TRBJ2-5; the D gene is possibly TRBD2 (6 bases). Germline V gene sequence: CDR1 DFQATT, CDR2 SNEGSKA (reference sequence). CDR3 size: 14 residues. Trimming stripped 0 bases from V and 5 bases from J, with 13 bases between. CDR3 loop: CSARDLEGLETQYF. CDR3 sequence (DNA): TGCAGTGCTAGAGATCTGGAGGGGTTGGAGACCCAGTACTTC.

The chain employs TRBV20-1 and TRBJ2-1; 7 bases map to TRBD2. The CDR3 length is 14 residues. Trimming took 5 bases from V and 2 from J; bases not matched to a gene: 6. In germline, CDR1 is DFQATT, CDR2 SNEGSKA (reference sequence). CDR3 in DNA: TGCAGTGCTCGTGGACGGGGGGCCTACAATGAGCAGTTCTTC. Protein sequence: CSARGRGAYNEQFF.

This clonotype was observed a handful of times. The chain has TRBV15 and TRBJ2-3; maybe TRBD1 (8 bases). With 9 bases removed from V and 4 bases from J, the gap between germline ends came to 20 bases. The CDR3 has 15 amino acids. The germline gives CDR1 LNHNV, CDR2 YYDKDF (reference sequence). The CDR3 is CATDEQGGVADTQYF. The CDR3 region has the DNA TGTGCCACTGATGAACAGGGGGGGGTCGCAGATACGCAGTATTTT.

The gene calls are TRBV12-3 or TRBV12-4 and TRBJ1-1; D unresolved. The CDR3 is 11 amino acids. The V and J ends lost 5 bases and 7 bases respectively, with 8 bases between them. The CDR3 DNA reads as TGTGCCAGCAGTCTCCGATTTGAAGCTTTCTTT. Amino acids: CASSLRFEAFF.

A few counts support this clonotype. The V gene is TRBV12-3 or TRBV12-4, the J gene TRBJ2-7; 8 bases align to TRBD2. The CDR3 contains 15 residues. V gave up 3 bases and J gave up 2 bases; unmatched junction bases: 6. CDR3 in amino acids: CASSFGRGATYEQYF. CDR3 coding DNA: TGTGCCAGCAGTTTCGGGCGGGGGGCTACCTACGAGCAGTACTTC.

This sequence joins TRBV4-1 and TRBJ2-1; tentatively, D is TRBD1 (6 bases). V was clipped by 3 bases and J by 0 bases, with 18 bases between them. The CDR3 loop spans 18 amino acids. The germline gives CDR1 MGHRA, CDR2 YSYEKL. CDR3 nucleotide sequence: TGCGCCAGCAGCCATAAACCCAGGGGTACCAGCTCCTACAATGAGCAGTTCTTC. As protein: CASSHKPRGTSSYNEQFF.